This T cell receptor beta chain was profiled in a study of beta chain features in type 1 diabetes (dated by TCRdb to 2016 to 2019). For the wider study: Patients and healthy donors did not differ in mean age, gender distribution, total cell number or subset yield. A total of 100 million to 110 million sorted cells were examined across all samples, and a strong correlation was observed between cell number per subset and RNA yield. Whereas all 30 or so donors provided naive and central memory subsets, regulatory and stem cell-like memory subsets were isolated from just 8 patients and roughly eight healthy donors. The study compared the TCRB repertoires of sorted circulating CD4+ T cell subsets in recently diagnosed type 1 diabetes patients with those in matched healthy donors. Overall study outcomes, separate from this receptor: Because cDNA rather than genomic DNA was sequenced, highly expressing activated cells could have been over-represented, although no difference in activation and CD3 levels was found between groups. HLA sub-analyses involved small numbers of individuals, so any influence of HLA type on TCRB rearrangement remained unresolved. At VDJ recombination sites, patients with type 1 diabetes made fewer insertions and deleted more nucleotides, a pattern implying thymic rearrangement abnormalities. Shorter templates might be favored by PCR, yet because patient and control samples were amplified and corrected together, any such skew would affect both groups equally. Type 1 diabetes patients showed a moderate but significant shortening of TCRB CDR3 length in all four CD4+ subsets. Naive, central memory and regulatory TCRB repertoires appeared more similar among patients than among healthy donors.

From each donor, a single peripheral blood sample of approximately 0.11 L on average was drawn into heparinised tubes. Using a panel that included CD45RO, CCR7, CD25, CD127, CD95 and CD27, naive, central memory, regulatory and stem cell-like memory CD4+ T cells were sorted on a BD FACSAria II. A purity above 95% was achieved for all sorted populations. Right away, PBMCs were isolated by Lymphoprep density gradient centrifugation and were stained directly, with no culture step. So that batch effects would be minimized, each experiment stained and sorted samples in pairs, pairing one healthy donor with one patient. Via the germline V gene, CDR1 is MGHRA and CDR2 YSYEKL. V has 0 bases trimmed and J has 4 bases trimmed; junction bases matching no gene number 10. From the cysteine through the phenylalanine, the CDR3 covers 18 amino acids. The CDR3 DNA has 54 bases and is translated from base 1. The entire amount of isolated RNA was reverse transcribed using the High Capacity cDNA Reverse Transcription Kit, so the sequenced TCRB transcripts were expressed ones. Naive, central memory and regulatory T cell samples underwent deep immunoSEQ sequencing, averaging approximately 3.5 million total reads per sample. Sorted cells were lysed in RLT buffer and RNA was extracted with DNase-treated RNeasy Micro or Mini kits, depending on cell number. Each cell subset was processed separately to prevent cross-contamination, with patient and healthy donor samples processed together. The immunoSEQ multiplex PCR was used to amplify TCRB sequences from cDNA, yielding 87-bp fragments that span the CDR3 region. Sequencing of the amplicons was performed on the Illumina HiSeq platform. The paper's data handling went like this. Synthetic template baselines were used to correct PCR bias computationally, reads within Hamming distance 2 were collapsed, and singletons that could not be merged were discarded. Reads were aligned to IMGT to assign V, D and J genes, CDR3 length, and insertions or deletions at six rearrangement sites. Within each subset, clonotype counts were normalized to sorted cell number, after which true diversity and Gini coefficients were computed with the tcR R package. The overlap coefficient, calculated on TCRB nucleotide sequences, was used to quantify repertoire sharing. TCRdb carries this immuneACCESS record with in-frame sequences only. Its versions omit some clonotypes, under half of them owing to an unresolved V gene in the studies checked, with the rest unexplained. The V and J calls and clone size were taken over from that table, and D and trimming were inferred from the DNA. The sample data list some 190,000 clones, and about 8% of these were observed just once. The ten largest clonotypes hold about 0.9% of the sample.

Comments on this clone: What antigen it recognizes has not been identified. Base qualities are not provided; no much larger clone lies one nucleotide away.

This clonotype was obtained from a woman aged 35 to 49 with type 1 diabetes. Recombination linked TRBV4-1 to TRBJ1-5; a stretch of 9 junction bases matches TRBD1. The sample taken for sequencing was central memory CD4+ T cells from blood. The nucleotides are TGCGCCAGCAGCCAAGATCCGCTAGGGACAGGGTTTAATCAGCCCCAGCATTTT. It is translated as CASSQDPLGTGFNQPQHF.